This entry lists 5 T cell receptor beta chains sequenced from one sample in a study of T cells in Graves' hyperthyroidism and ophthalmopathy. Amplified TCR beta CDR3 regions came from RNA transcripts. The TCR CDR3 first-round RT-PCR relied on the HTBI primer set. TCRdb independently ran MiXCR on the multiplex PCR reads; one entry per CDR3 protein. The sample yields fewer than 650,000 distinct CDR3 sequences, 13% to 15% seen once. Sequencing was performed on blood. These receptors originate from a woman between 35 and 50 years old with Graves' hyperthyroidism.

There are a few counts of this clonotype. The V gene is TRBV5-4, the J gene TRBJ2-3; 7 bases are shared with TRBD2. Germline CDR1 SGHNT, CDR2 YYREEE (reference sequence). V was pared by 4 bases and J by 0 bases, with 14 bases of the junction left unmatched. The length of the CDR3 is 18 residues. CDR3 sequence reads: CASSLTAGGSYSTDTQYF. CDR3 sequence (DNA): TGTGCCAGCAGCCTGACAGCAGGCGGGAGCTATAGCACAGATACGCAGTATTTT.

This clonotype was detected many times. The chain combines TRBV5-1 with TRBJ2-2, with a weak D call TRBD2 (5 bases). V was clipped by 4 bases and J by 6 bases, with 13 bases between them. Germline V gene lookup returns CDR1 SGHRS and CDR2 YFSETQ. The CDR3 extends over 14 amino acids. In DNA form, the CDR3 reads TGCGCCAGCAGCGGCGGGCTGCAAGCCGGGGAGCTGTTTTTT. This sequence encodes CASSGGLQAGELFF.

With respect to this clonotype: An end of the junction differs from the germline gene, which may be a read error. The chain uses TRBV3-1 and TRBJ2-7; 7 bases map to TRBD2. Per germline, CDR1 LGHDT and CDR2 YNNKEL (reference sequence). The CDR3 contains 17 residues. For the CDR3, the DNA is TGTGCCGGCAGCGAAAGATTGGCTAGCGGTAGCTCCTACGAGCAGTACTTC. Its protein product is CAGSERLASGSSYEQYF.

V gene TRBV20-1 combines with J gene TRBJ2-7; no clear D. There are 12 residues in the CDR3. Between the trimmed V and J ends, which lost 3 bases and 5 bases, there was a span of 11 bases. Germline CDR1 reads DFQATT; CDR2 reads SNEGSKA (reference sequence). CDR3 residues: CSARLLTHEQYF. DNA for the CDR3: TGCAGTGCTAGGCTGCTTACCCACGAGCAGTACTTC.

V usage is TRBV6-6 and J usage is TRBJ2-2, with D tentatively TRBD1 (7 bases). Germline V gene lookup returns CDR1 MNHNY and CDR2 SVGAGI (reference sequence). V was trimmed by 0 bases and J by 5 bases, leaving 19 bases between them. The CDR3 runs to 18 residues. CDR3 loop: CASSYSRAGGKFTGELFF. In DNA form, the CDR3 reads TGTGCCAGCAGTTACTCGAGGGCAGGGGGGAAATTTACCGGGGAGCTGTTTTTT.